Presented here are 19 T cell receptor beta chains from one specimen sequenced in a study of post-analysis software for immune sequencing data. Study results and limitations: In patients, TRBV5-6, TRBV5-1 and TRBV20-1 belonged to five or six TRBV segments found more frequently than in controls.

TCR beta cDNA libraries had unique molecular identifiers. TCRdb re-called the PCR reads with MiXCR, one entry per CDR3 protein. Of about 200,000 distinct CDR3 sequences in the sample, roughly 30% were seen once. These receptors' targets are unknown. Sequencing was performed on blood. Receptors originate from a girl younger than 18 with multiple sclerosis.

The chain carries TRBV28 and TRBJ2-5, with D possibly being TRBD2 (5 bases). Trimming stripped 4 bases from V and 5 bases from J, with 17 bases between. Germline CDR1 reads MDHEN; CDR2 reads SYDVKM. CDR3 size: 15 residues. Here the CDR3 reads CASSWADLQRETQYF. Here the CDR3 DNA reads TGTGCCAGCAGTTGGGCGGACCTGCAGCGGGAGACCCAGTACTTC.

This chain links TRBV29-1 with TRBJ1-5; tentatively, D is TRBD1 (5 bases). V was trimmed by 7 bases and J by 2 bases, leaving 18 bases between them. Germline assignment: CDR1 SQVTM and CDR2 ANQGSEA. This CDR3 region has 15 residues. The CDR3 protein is CSAQGGEQGNQPQHF. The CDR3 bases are TGCAGCGCCCAGGGTGGTGAGCAGGGCAATCAGCCCCAGCATTTT.

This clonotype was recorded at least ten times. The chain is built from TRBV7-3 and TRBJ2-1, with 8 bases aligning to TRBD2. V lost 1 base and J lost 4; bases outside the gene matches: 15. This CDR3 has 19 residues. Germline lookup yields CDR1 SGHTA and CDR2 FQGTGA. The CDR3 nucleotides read TGTGCCAGCAGCTTAAATGGGCCCAACGGGGGGGGCATTTACAATGAGCAGTTCTTC. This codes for CASSLNGPNGGGIYNEQFF.

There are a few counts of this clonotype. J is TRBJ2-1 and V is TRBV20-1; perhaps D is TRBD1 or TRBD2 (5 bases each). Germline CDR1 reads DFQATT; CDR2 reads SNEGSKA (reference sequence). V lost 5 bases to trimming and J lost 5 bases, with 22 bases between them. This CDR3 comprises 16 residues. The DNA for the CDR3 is TGCAGTGCTGCCCCTGGAGGCAGGGCTTTCGACAATGAGCAGTTCTTC. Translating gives CSAAPGGRAFDNEQFF.

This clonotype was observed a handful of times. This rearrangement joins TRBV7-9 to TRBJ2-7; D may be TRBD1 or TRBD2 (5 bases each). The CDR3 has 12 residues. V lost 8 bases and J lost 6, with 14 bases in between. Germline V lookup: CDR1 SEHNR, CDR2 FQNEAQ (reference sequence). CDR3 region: CASGVRGREQYF. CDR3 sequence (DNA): TGTGCCAGCGGTGTTCGGGGACGCGAGCAGTACTTC. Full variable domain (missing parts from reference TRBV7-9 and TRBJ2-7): DTGVSQNPRHKITKRGQNVTFRCDPISEHNRLYWYRQTLGQGPEFLTYFQNEAQLEKSRLLSDRFSAERPKGSFSTLEIQRTEQGDSAMYLCASGVRGREQYFGPGTRLTVT.

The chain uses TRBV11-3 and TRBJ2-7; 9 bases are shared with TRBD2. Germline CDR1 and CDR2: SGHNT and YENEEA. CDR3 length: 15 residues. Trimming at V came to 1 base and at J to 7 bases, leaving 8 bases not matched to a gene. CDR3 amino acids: CASSLGGGAENEQYF. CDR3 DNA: TGTGCCAGCAGCTTAGGCGGGGGGGCTGAGAATGAGCAGTACTTC.

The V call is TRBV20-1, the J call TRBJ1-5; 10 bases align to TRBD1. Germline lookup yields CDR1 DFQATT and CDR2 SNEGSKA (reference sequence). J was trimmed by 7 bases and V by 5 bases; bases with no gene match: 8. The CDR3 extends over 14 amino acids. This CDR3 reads CSASPGQGRQPQHF. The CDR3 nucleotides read TGCAGTGCTTCTCCGGGACAGGGGAGGCAGCCCCAGCATTTT.

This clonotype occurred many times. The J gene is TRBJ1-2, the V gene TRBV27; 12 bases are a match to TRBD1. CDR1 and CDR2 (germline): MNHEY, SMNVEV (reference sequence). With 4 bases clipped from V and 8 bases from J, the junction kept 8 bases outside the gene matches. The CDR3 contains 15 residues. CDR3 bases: TGTGCCAGCAGTTCGCTGGGACAGGGGGCGCCAGGCTACACCTTC. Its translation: CASSSLGQGAPGYTF.

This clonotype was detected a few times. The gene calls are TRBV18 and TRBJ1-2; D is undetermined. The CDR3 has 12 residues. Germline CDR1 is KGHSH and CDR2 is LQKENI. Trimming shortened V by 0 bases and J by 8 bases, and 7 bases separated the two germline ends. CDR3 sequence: CASSPPGKGYTF. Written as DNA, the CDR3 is TGTGCCAGCTCACCACCGGGGAAGGGCTACACCTTC.

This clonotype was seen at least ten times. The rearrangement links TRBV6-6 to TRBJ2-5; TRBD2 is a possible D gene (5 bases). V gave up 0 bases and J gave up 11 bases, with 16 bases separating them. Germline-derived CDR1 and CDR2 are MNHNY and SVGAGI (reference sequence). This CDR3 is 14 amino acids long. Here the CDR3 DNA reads TGTGCCAGCAGTTACTCTGAGGGCCCAAAATATCAGTACTTC. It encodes CASSYSEGPKYQYF.

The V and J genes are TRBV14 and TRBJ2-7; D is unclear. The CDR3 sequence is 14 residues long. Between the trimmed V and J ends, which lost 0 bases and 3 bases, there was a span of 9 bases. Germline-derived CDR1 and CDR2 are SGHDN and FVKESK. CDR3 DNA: TGTGCCAGCAGCCAAGAAGGCGTAGGCTACGAGCAGTACTTC. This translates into CASSQEGVGYEQYF.

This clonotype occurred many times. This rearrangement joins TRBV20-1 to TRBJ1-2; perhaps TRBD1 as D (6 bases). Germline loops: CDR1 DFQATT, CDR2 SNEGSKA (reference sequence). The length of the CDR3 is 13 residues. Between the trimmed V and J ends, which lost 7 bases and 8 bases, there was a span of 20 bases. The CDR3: CSVISGGADGYTF. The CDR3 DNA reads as TGCAGTGTCATCTCCGGGGGCGCGGACGGCTACACCTTC.

The CDR3 DNA is TGCGCCAGCAGCCAGACAGGCGAGGGAGGGGCAGATACGCAGTATTTT. It is translated as CASSQTGEGGADTQYF. The chain has TRBV4-1 and TRBJ2-3; tentative D call: TRBD2 (7 bases). The V and J ends lost 3 bases and 4 bases respectively, with 17 bases between them. CDR3 length: 16 residues. Germline V CDR1 and CDR2: MGHRA, YSYEKL.

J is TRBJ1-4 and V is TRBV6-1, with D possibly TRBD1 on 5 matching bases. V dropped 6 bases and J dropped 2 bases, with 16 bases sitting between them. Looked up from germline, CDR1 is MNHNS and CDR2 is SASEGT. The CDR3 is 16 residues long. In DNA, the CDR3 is TGTGCCAGCAGGCACGGAGGGGTTTTGACTAATGAAAAACTGTTTTTT. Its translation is CASRHGGVLTNEKLFF.

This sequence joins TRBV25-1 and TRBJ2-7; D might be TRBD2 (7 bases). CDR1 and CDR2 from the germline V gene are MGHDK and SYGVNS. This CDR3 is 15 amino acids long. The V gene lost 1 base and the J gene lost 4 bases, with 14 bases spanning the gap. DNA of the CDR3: TGTGCCAGCAGTGAATGGGGGGGCGCCGGGTACGAGCAGTACTTC. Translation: CASSEWGGAGYEQYF.

The CDR3 loop is CASSTRSNQPQHF. The CDR3 bases are TGCGCCAGCAGCACCCGGAGCAATCAGCCCCAGCATTTT. The chain couples TRBV4-1 to TRBJ1-5; no definite D call. V shed 5 bases and J shed 1 base, with 6 bases lying between them. Germline assignment: CDR1 MGHRA and CDR2 YSYEKL. The CDR3 covers 13 residues.

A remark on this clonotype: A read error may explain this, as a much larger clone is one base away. This CDR3 is CATSRDLSVEYNEQYF. The CDR3 DNA reads as TGTGCCACCAGCAGAGATCTGAGCGTAGAATACAATGAGCAGTACTTC. V gene TRBV15 combines with J gene TRBJ2-7; D is ambiguous. This CDR3 is built from 16 residues. V shed 0 bases and J shed 7 bases, with 19 bases lying between them. In germline, CDR1 is LNHNV, CDR2 YYDKDF (reference sequence).

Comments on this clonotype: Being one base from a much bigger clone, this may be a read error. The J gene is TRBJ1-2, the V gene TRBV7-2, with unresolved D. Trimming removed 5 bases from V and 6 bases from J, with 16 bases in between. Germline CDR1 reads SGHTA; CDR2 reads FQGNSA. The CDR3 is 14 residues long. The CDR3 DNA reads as TGTGCCAGCAGCCCCCCCAACATCCCCCATGGCTACACCTTC. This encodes CASSPPNIPHGYTF.

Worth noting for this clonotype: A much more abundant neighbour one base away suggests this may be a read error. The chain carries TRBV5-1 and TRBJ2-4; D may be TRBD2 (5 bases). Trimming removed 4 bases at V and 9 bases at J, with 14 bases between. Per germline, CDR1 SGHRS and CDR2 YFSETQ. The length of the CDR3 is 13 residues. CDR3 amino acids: CASSLGETRIQYF. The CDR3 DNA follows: TGCGCCAGCAGCCTCGGGGAAACGCGCATTCAGTACTTC.